This T cell receptor (beta chain) was identified during a study of blood T cell repertoires in COVID-19. Whole-study context: The origin of the acute and convalescent COVID-19 samples was the United States, Italy and Spain. From T cells, B-cell-depleted T cells, or PBMCs came the material, which was cDNA or gDNA.

The CDR3 extends over 14 amino acids. Losses at the gene ends were 8 bases for V and 5 bases for J; bases not matched to a gene: 4. Germline V gives CDR1 MGHRA, CDR2 YSYEKL. In the authors' workflow: Reference gene primer amplification gave estimated nucleated cell counts. Only in-frame clones appear in the TCRdb table, and some are missing; sequencing was by immunoSEQ multiplex PCR. Clonal size and the V and J genes are those of that table, whereas D and trimming came from the DNA. Of fewer than 150,000 clones in the sample, 65% to 80% are singletons; the top ten hold 2.5% to 3%. This TCR was recovered from a man aged 50-60 years with acute or convalescent COVID-19. The chain has TRBV4-1 and TRBJ2-3, with 13 bases that match TRBD2. Source material: peripheral blood. The DNA of the CDR3 is TGCGCCAGCGGGACTAGCGGGATCGTAGATACGCAGTATTTT. Its translation is CASGTSGIVDTQYF.